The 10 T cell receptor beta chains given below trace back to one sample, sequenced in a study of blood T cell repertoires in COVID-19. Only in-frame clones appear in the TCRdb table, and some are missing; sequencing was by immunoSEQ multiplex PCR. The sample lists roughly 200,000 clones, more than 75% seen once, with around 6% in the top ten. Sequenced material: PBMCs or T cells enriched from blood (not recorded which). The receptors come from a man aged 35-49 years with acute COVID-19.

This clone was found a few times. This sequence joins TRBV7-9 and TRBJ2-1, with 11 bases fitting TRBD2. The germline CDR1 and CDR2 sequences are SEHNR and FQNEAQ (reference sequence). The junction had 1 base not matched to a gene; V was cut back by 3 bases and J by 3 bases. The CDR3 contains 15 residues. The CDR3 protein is CASSLGLADYNEQFF. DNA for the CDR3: TGTGCCAGCAGCTTGGGACTAGCGGACTACAATGAGCAGTTCTTC.

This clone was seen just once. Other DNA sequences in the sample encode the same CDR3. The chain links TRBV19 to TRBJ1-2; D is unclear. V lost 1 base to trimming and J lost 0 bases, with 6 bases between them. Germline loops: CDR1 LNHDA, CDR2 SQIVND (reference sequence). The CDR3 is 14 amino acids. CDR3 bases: TGTGCCAGTAGTATAGGAACAGCTAACTATGGCTACACCTTC. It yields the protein CASSIGTANYGYTF.

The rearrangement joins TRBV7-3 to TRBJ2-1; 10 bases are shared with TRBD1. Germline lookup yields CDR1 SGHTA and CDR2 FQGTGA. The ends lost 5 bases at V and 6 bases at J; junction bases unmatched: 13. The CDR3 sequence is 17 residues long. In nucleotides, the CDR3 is TGTGCCAGCAGCGCCCTACCGGGACAGGGGCCCGCCAATGAGCAGTTCTTC. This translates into CASSALPGQGPANEQFF.

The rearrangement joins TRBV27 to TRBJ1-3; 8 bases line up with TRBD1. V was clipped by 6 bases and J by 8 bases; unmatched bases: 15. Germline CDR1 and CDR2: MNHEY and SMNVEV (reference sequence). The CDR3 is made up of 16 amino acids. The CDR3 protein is CASSGQGKGEGHTIYF. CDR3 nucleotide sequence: TGTGCCAGCAGCGGACAGGGAAAAGGTGAAGGGCACACCATATATTTT.

The CDR3 nucleotides read TGTGCCAGCAGCCGAGGACTATACACCGGGGAGCTGTTTTTT. Translated: CASSRGLYTGELFF. The rearrangement uses TRBV14 and TRBJ2-2; D is possibly TRBD2 (6 bases). The CDR3 covers 14 residues. The germline gives CDR1 SGHDN, CDR2 FVKESK. Trimming removed 4 bases from V and 3 bases from J, with 9 bases in between.

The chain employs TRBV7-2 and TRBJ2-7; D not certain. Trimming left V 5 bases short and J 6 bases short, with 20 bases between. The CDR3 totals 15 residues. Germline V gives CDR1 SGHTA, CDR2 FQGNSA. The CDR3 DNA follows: TGTGCCAGCAGCACCGGTGGCGGTAAAGTGGGCGAGCAGTACTTC. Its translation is CASSTGGGKVGEQYF.

The CDR3 loop reads CASSLYPSEWNEQFF. As DNA, the CDR3 is TGTGCCAGCAGTTTATACCCTAGCGAGTGGAATGAGCAGTTCTTC. This chain links TRBV27 with TRBJ2-1; D might be TRBD2 (6 bases). The CDR3 totals 15 residues. CDR1 is MNHEY, CDR2 SMNVEV, per germline (reference sequence). V shed 1 base and J shed 7 bases, with 14 bases lying between them.

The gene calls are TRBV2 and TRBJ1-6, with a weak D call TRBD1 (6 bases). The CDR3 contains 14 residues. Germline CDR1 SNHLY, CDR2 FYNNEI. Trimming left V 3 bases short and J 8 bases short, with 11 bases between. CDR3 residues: CASSEDRDHSPLHF. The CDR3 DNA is TGTGCCAGCAGTGAGGACAGAGATCATTCACCCCTCCACTTT.

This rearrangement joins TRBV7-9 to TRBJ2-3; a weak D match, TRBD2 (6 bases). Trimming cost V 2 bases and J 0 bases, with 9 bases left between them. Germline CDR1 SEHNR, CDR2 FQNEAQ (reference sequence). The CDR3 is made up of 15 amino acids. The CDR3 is CASSLRAGSTDTQYF. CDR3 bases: TGTGCCAGCAGCTTAAGGGCGGGGAGCACAGATACGCAGTATTTT.

The DNA of the CDR3 is TGTGCCAGCAGGAGCGGGGGGGTCGGTGAGCAGTTCTTC. Translated: CASRSGGVGEQFF. The chain combines TRBV28 with TRBJ2-1; 10 bases fit TRBD2. Losses at the gene ends were 6 bases for V and 9 bases for J; bases not matched to a gene: 5. CDR3 length: 13 residues. CDR1 is MDHEN and CDR2 is SYDVKM in the germline V gene. The full variable domain, its missing parts supplied by reference TRBV28 and TRBJ2-1, is DVKVTQSSRYLVKRTGEKVFLECVQDMDHENMFWYRQDPGLGLRLIYFSYDVKMKEKGDIPEGYSVSREKKERFSLILESASTNQTSMYLCASRSGGVGEQFFGPGTRLTVL.